This T cell receptor beta chain was documented in a study of blood T cells in healthy people across ages. Whole-study findings and limits: While age rose, TCR beta diversity per million T cells dropped in a roughly linear way.

Germline V gene lookup returns CDR1 MNHEY and CDR2 SMNVEV (reference sequence). V was shortened by 5 bases and J by 8 bases, with 10 bases between the two germline ends. The CDR3 totals 13 residues. To note about this clonotype: The antigen is undetermined.

A sample-barcoded 5' primer and a J-beta primer mix were used in a second PCR of about 6 to 12 cycles. Each CDR3 protein is one row after TCRdb ran MiXCR on the 5' RACE reads. The top ten clones hold 9.4% of a sample with over 750,000 distinct CDR3 sequences, 25% of them seen once. The sample also formed part of further work on T cells of mothers and their children.

Specimen: blood. The V and J genes are TRBV27 and TRBJ1-6; no reliable D call. The TCR was taken from a boy between 10 and 17 years old in good health. The CDR3 nucleotides read TGTGCCAGCAGTCCCCTAGATGATTCACCCCTCCACTTT. This gives the protein CASSPLDDSPLHF.